This is a list of T cell receptor beta chains from one sample in a study of chemoradiotherapy in HPV16-positive cancers. TCRdb's table, derived via immunoSEQ multiplex PCR, lists solely in-frame clones and lacks some. The repertoire holds 7,900 or so clones, with around nine tenths as singletons. The input for sequencing was blood, taken from a patient who underwent chemoradiotherapy. The receptors were gathered from a human donor with HPV-associated anogenital cancer. Each CDR3 is given without its conserved first and last residue. Expanded clones get a size class; other rows say once, few or many, or leave the size out.

ASSPKLGQGYYGYT,TRBV5-5,.,TRBJ1-2
ASSPRAGDTEAF,TRBV18,.,TRBJ1-1
ASSLETGNSPLH,TRBV5-1,.,TRBJ1-6
SVGSFSSYNEQF,TRBV29-1,.,TRBJ2-1
ASSQHRQITGELF,TRBV4-1,.,TRBJ2-2
ASKVGQFRDYT,TRBV28,.,TRBJ1-2
ASSGFGTRGDEQY,TRBV9,.,TRBJ2-7
AIQDRIYEQY,TRBV2,.,TRBJ2-7
ASRGDRVSSTDTQY,TRBV5-1,.,TRBJ2-3
ASSDPRGNTEAF,TRBV9,few,TRBJ1-1
ASSPFRSTEAF,TRBV5-1,once,TRBJ1-1
ALRGISEGYT,TRBV11-2,.,TRBJ1-2
ASSPLSEQF,TRBV18,few,TRBJ2-1
ASSQGEEAF,TRBV4-1,.,TRBJ1-1
ASSVGIRGGVDTQY,TRBV9,.,TRBJ2-3
ASRPGGGAADTQY,TRBV5-1,once,TRBJ2-3
ASSESWRGTGLSETQY,TRBV2,.,TRBJ2-5
ASSLSVNTEAF,TRBV7-9,.,TRBJ1-1
SAEDTYEQY,TRBV20-1,.,TRBJ2-7
ASRTGTAKDYGYT,TRBV5-1,.,TRBJ1-2
ASSHGQAGEKLF,TRBV11-1,.,TRBJ1-4
ASSRTGRYNSPLH,TRBV11-2,.,TRBJ1-6
ASSWDNDRYT,TRBV7-9,few,TRBJ1-2
ASSSDRGNSPLH,TRBV6-1,.,TRBJ1-6
ASSPPGPWDEQF,TRBV18,.,TRBJ2-1